A selection of T cell receptor beta chains follows, all from one sample in a study of identifying expanded T cells in peripheral blood. Data came from immunoSEQ multiplex PCR; TCRdb stores just in-frame clones and leaves some out. The sample holds roughly 100,000 clones, 70% to 90% seen once. Sample: blood. The receptors derive from a person aged 18 to 75 in good health. The CDR3 runs from the conserved cysteine through the conserved F or W. The D gene is left open where the match is weak. The size field is filled for only some rows; it gives once, few, many or a size class.

>TRBV11-2|.|.|TRBJ1-2
TGTGCCAGCAGCTTAGATCGGGGGGGAATTTTACATGGCTACACCTTC
CASSLDRGGILHGYTF
>TRBV19|.|.|TRBJ1-5
TGTGCCAGTAGTGGACACTACAATCAGCCCCAGCATTTT
CASSGHYNQPQHF
>TRBV7-9|.|.|TRBJ1-3
TGTGCCAGCAGCTTAGTCGGGGCAGGGGCGTCTGGAAACACCATATATTTT
CASSLVGAGASGNTIYF
>TRBV5-1|.|.|TRBJ2-1
TGCGCCAGCAGCTTGGGGGGCTCCTACAATGAGCAGTTCTTC
CASSLGGSYNEQFF
>TRBV4-1|once|.|TRBJ1-2
TGCGCCAGCAGCCATCAAACAGGTGGTTATGGCTACACCTTC
CASSHQTGGYGYTF
>TRBV5-1|once|.|TRBJ1-1
TGCGCCAGCAGCCCTTTGGGACCGCCGCCCTCTGAAGCTTTCTTT
CASSPLGPPPSEAFF
>TRBV6-6|.|.|TRBJ1-3
TGTGCCAGCAGTTCTGCCGAGGGGGACACCATATATTTT
CASSSAEGDTIYF
>TRBV7-2|.|.|TRBJ2-7
TGTGCCAGCAGCCGAGGAGGGGGCGAGACGTACGAGCAGTACTTC
CASSRGGGETYEQYF
>TRBV29-1|.|TRBD1|TRBJ2-4
TGCAGCGGGTGGACAGGGGAAAAAAACATTCAGTACTTC
CSGWTGEKNIQYF
>TRBV18|.|.|TRBJ1-1
TGTGCCAGAATCCCCAGAGCAGCAGAGGGGAACACTGAAGCTTTCTTT
CARIPRAAEGNTEAFF
>TRBV7-9|.|.|TRBJ2-1
TGTGCCAGCAGCGCCTGGGGGGATGAGCAGTTCTTC
CASSAWGDEQFF
>TRBV7-2|.|TRBD2|TRBJ2-2
TGTGCCAGCAGCGCCTCTGGCGGGGGAACCGGGGAGCTGTTTTTT
CASSASGGGTGELFF
>TRBV7-8|.|.|TRBJ2-3
TGTGCCAGCAGCCTACGTAGGTGGGATTTAGATACGCAGTATTTT
CASSLRRWDLDTQYF
>TRBV19|.|.|TRBJ1-2
TGTGCCAGTAGCCCCGTTCCGAGCTATGGCTACACCTTC
CASSPVPSYGYTF
>TRBV4-2|.|.|TRBJ1-1
TGTGCCAGCAGCCAAGTGGGGGGGCACGACACTGAAGCTTTCTTT
CASSQVGGHDTEAFF
>TRBV28|.|.|TRBJ2-1
TGTGCCAGCAGTTGGTTAGGGCTCCGGCCCAGCTCCTACAATGAGCAGTTCTTC
CASSWLGLRPSSYNEQFF
>TRBV5-1|.|TRBD2|TRBJ2-3
TGCGCCAGCAGCTTGACTAGCGGGGGCCCTAGCACAGATACGCAGTATTTT
CASSLTSGGPSTDTQYF
>TRBV5-8|.|.|TRBJ1-3
TGTGCCAGCAGCTTGGTGGAGGGAAACACCATATATTTT
CASSLVEGNTIYF
>TRBV14|.|.|TRBJ1-4
TGTGCCAGCAGCCAAAATGCTGGGGGCGCGGGTGAAAAACTGTTTTTT
CASSQNAGGAGEKLFF
>TRBV5-1|once|.|TRBJ1-3
TGCGCCAGCAGCATGACAGGCCGTGGAAACACCATATATTTT
CASSMTGRGNTIYF
>TRBV5-1|.|.|TRBJ2-7
TGCGCCAGCAGCTTGGTTCCCGCAAGCTACGAGCAGTACTTC
CASSLVPASYEQYF
>TRBV14|.|.|TRBJ2-5
TGTGCCAGCAGCCAAGAAGAAGAGGGAAACTTC
CASSQEEEGNF
>TRBV5-4|.|TRBD2|TRBJ2-5
TGTGCCAGCAGCTTGACGGCGGGAGGGCAAGAGACCCAGTACTTC
CASSLTAGGQETQYF
>TRBV6-5|.|.|TRBJ1-1
TGTGCCAGCAGGTACAGACACCACACTGAAGCTTTCTTT
CASRYRHHTEAFF
>TRBV29-1|.|.|TRBJ2-1
TGCAGCGTTGAAGATAACAGGGAGGATGAGCAGTTCTTC
CSVEDNREDEQFF
>TRBV11-2|once|.|TRBJ1-1
TGTGCCAGCAGCCCCCGGACGGATCTTAACACTGAAGCTTTCTTT
CASSPRTDLNTEAFF